This entry concerns a single TCR beta chain. At least ten counts were recorded for this clonotype. Its specific antigen is unknown. No quality values exist for individual bases; no much larger clone is one base distant. This entry belongs to a study of T-cell reconstitution after alpha-beta-depleted transplantation in children (dated by TCRdb to 2015 to 2016). Broadly, across the study: Using TCR repertoire profiling, the study followed T-cell immune reconstitution in a quantitative way in children after TCRalphabeta/CD19-depleted allogeneic hematopoietic cell transplantation. Overall study outcomes, separate from this receptor: Apparently early alphabetaT-cell count recovery about two months after transplant reportedly relied on only several hundred rapidly expanded clones derived from non-depleted graft cells. In some patients, high TCRbeta diversity at day 60 was attributed to recipient T cells and intrathymic progenitors that had survived conditioning. The frequencies of hyperexpanded clones fell over the following months, and after one year, T-cell counts and TCRbeta diversity were mostly attributed to newly produced T cells.

Sample treatment or condition, as interpreted from the label and publication: allogeneic hematopoietic cell transplantation with graft depleted of TCRalphabeta T cells and CD19 B cells. The transplant recipients were children given TCRalphabeta/CD19-depleted allogeneic hematopoietic cell grafts. Library construction relied on PCR. The instrument was an Illumina HiSeq 2500. TCR libraries were prepared with molecular barcoding, using unique molecular identifiers to normalize TCRbeta repertoire quantification. The public reads were reanalyzed by TCRdb: fastp trimming at Q25, MiXCR alignment, in-frame beta chains only. Here each entry gathers all rows of one CDR3 protein and keeps the most common genes and DNA. For this sample the table gives roughly 150,000 distinct CDR3 sequences, of which roughly 10% were detected only once. The top ten hold over 10% of the sample. The CDR3 runs 13 amino acids, cysteine and phenylalanine included. This entry keeps only the CDR3 DNA: 39 bases, framed from base 1. From V the trimming removes 6 bases and from J it removes 3 bases, while the gene matches leave 5 bases of the junction unaccounted for. The germline V gene sets CDR1 to SQVTM and CDR2 to ANQGSEA.

The rearranged segments are TRBV29-1 and TRBJ2-1; a stretch of 7 junction bases matches TRBD1. This sequence was found in a boy younger than 10 with acute myeloid leukemia, due to receive a stem cell transplant. This specimen consisted of PBMCs, obtained before TCRalphabeta/CD19-depleted stem cell transplant. The bases are TGCAGCGTCCACAGGGGAAGCTACAATGAGCAGTTCTTC. It is translated as CSVHRGSYNEQFF.